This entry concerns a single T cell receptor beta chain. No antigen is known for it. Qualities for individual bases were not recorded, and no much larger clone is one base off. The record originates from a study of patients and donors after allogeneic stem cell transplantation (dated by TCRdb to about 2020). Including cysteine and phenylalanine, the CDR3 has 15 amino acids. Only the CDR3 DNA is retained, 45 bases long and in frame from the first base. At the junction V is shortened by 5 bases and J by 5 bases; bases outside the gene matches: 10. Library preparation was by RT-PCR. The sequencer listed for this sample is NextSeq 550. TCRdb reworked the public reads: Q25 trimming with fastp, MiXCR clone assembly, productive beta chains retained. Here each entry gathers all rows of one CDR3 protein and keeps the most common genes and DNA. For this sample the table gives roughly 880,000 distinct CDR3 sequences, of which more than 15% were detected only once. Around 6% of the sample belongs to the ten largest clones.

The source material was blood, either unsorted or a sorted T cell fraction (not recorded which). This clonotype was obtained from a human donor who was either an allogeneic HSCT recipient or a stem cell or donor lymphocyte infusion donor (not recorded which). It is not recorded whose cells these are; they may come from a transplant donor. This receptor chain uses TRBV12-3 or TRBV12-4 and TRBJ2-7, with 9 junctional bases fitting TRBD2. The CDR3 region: CASSPISSGENEQYF. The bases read TGTGCCAGCAGTCCCATTTCTAGCGGGGAGAACGAGCAGTACTTC.